The rows below give T cell receptor beta chains drawn from one sample of a study of T cell responses to AZD1222 COVID-19 vaccine. Here immunoSEQ multiplex PCR was the method, and the copy in TCRdb shows in-frame clones only, minus some. This table has 90,000 to 140,000 clones, 88% appearing once. This specimen was peripheral blood, taken on day 0 of AZD1222 vaccination. These receptors originate from an adult in good health. The CDR3 runs from the conserved cysteine through the conserved F or W. The D gene is left open where the match is weak. Not every row has a clone size; where given, it reads once, few, many or a size class.

>TRBD1|once|TRBV5-1|TRBJ1-1
CASSLTGQAWGTEAFF
TGCGCCAGCAGCTTGACGGGACAGGCTTGGGGCACTGAAGCTTTCTTT
>TRBD2|.|TRBV28|TRBJ2-5
CASSKTSGRGETQYF
TGTGCCAGCAGCAAGACTAGCGGGAGAGGGGAGACCCAGTACTTC
>.|.|TRBV28|TRBJ1-2
CASSLIGGYTF
TGTGCCAGCAGTTTAATCGGTGGCTACACCTTC
>.|.|TRBV6-5|TRBJ2-1
CASSYSTSLRGNEQFF
TGTGCCAGCAGTTACTCGACATCTCTGAGGGGGAATGAGCAGTTCTTC
>TRBD1|.|TRBV5-1|TRBJ2-2
CASSLLTGRNTGELFF
TGCGCCAGCAGCTTGCTGACAGGGCGGAACACCGGGGAGCTGTTTTTT
>TRBD2|.|TRBV5-1|TRBJ2-5
CASSKAQTSRETQYF
TGCGCCAGCAGCAAAGCACAGACTAGCAGAGAGACCCAGTACTTC
>TRBD2|.|TRBV19|TRBJ2-7
CASSRVETSTYEQYF
TGTGCCAGTAGCCGGGTAGAGACTAGCACTTACGAGCAGTACTTC
>.|.|TRBV7-9|TRBJ1-6
CASTPLTRGTSPLHF
TGTGCCAGCACCCCCCTCACCAGGGGTACCTCACCCCTCCACTTT
>.|.|TRBV19|TRBJ2-4
CASSGASTKNIQYF
TGTGCCAGTAGTGGGGCTTCCACAAAAAACATTCAGTACTTC
>.|.|TRBV12-3/TRBV12-4|TRBJ2-3
CASSFSTDTQYF
TGTGCCAGCAGTTTTAGCACAGATACGCAGTATTTT
>TRBD1|.|TRBV28|TRBJ1-2
CASSRTGIPYGYTF
TGTGCCAGCAGCAGGACAGGGATCCCCTATGGCTACACCTTC
>.|.|TRBV2|TRBJ2-7
CASSAFAGEKYF
TGTGCCAGCAGTGCCTTCGCTGGTGAGAAGTACTTC
>.|.|TRBV19|TRBJ1-1
CASSTLGTTEAFF
TGTGCCAGTAGTACCCTAGGGACCACTGAAGCTTTCTTT
>TRBD2|once|TRBV10-1|TRBJ2-7
CASSELRTSGNEQYF
TGCGCCAGCAGTGAGTTGAGGACTAGCGGGAACGAGCAGTACTTC
>.|.|TRBV15|TRBJ2-7
CATSRDKGTLSYEQYF
TGTGCCACCAGCAGAGATAAGGGGACACTCTCCTACGAGCAGTACTTC
>.|.|TRBV6-2/TRBV6-3|TRBJ1-4
CASSYPHGKEEKLFF
TGTGCCAGCAGTTACCCCCACGGGAAAGAGGAAAAACTGTTTTTT
>.|.|TRBV3-1/TRBV3-2|TRBJ2-1
CASSQGSSNEQFF
TGTGCCAGCAGCCAAGGCAGCTCCAATGAGCAGTTCTTC
>.|.|TRBV11-3|TRBJ2-1
CASSQGPNNEQFF
TGTGCCAGCAGCCAGGGACCCAACAATGAGCAGTTCTTC
>TRBD1|.|TRBV15|TRBJ2-3
CATSRGTDRSTDTQYF
TGTGCCACCAGCAGGGGGACAGATCGAAGCACAGATACGCAGTATTTT
>TRBD1|.|TRBV28|TRBJ1-1
CASSLIGQGVVAFF
TGTGCCAGCAGTTTGATTGGACAGGGGGTGGTGGCTTTCTTT
>TRBD2|.|TRBV19|TRBJ2-1
CASSIRAGGAGSNEQFF
TGTGCCAGTAGTATCCGTGCGGGGGGAGCCGGTTCCAATGAGCAGTTCTTC
>.|.|TRBV29-1|TRBJ2-1
CSVHLETSYNEQFF
TGCAGCGTCCACCTCGAGACAAGCTACAATGAGCAGTTCTTC
>TRBD2|.|TRBV5-6|TRBJ2-7
CASTKRREGYEQYF
TGTGCCAGCACGAAACGTAGGGAGGGGTACGAGCAGTACTTC
>.|.|TRBV28|TRBJ2-2
CATGSNTGELFF
TGTGCGACAGGTTCGAACACCGGGGAGCTGTTTTTT